Listed here is a single T cell receptor beta chain. Its antigen is not yet known. No clone much larger than this one lies a single base away; base qualities are absent. The receptor library was made with the immunoSEQ multiplex PCR assay. A mixture of 60 forward primers for TCR Vbeta segments and 13 reverse primers for TCR Jbeta segments was used in the multiplex PCR. A multiplex PCR assay on genomic DNA amplified the CDR3 region of rearranged TCR beta genes. The amplified TCR beta libraries were sequenced on the Illumina HiSeq System as 87-base-pair reads. For the original study's pipeline: Across the 700 or so repertoires, a later analysis counted some 80 million unique TCR beta chains, 9.5 million to 12 million of which were shared by at least two donors. Raw reads were error-corrected and collapsed into unique sequences with a nearest-neighbor algorithm that merged closely related sequences to remove PCR and sequencing errors. Alignment of CDR3 sequences to IMGT reference sequences was used to assign V, D and J gene segments. For a sequence to be retained, a match of at least six nucleotides to both a V gene segment and a J gene segment was required. A rearrangement counted as productive if the CDR3 had no stop codons and remained in frame with V and J, and every other rearrangement counted as non-productive. CDR3 was defined by IMGT convention, running from the second conserved V-encoded cysteine to the conserved J-encoded phenylalanine. Sequences without an unambiguous match to a single V gene segment were excluded from the earlier analysis of about 640 of the donors. In an earlier analysis of some 590 of the donors, V segments were called functional above 56.7% productive rearrangements and were called segregating when the between-donor standard deviation exceeded 5%. A statistical classification framework was developed to diagnose cytomegalovirus status using the catalog of TCR beta chain sequences. In a later analysis, V and J genes were assigned by comparing TCR nucleotide sequences against IMGT/GENE-DB human TR gene sequences. The TCRdist pipeline was used in a later analysis to assign CDR3 sequences and most-parsimonious VDJ recombination scenarios. In a later analysis, every TCR beta chain was defined by the combination of its CDR3 amino acid sequence and its V-gene family, and reads without a unique V-gene family were dropped. As a way to deal with suspected cross-contamination and a sequencing artifact, a later analysis dropped 500 to 700 nucleotide sequences that were highly shared and had low generation probability. A later analysis calculated a clonal expansion index for each public chain from normalized within-repertoire ranks of inferred template counts. In a later analysis, generation probabilities were computed using a VDJ recombination model fitted to out-of-frame rearrangements, and the results were checked against IGoR. In a later analysis, hypergeometric tests were used to score TCR-TCR, TCR-HLA and TCR-CMV co-occurrence, with a repertoire-size bias correction applied to TCR pairs. To estimate false discovery rates, a later analysis permuted the HLA or CMV assignments 20 times. In a later analysis, co-occurring TCRs were grouped using DBSCAN, and TCRdist sequence similarity was added for clustering within HLA-allele-positive subsets. Co-occurrence clustering excluded repertoires with fewer than 30,000 or more than 120,000 public chains, plus five with anomalous nucleotide sharing. TCRdb holds this immuneACCESS table with in-frame rearrangements only. Some clones are missing; in checked studies, unresolved V genes explain under half, and the rest has no known cause. V, J and clone size are taken as reported in that table, and D and trimming were inferred from the DNA itself. The sample table lists nearly 200,000 clones, around four fifths of them with a count of one. The top ten hold 6.5% of the sample.

The CDR1 and CDR2 encoded by the germline V gene are SGHTA and FQGNSA. Germline trimming amounts to 5 bases on V and 8 bases on J, with 6 as the count of junction bases outside the gene matches. Spanning cysteine to phenylalanine, the CDR3 consists of 14 amino acids. The retained sequence is limited to the CDR3, 42 bases, with the frame set at the first base. The cohort comprised some 730 healthy bone marrow donors. At the time of sampling, all cohort members were nominally healthy, though unrecorded immune exposures were likely present. The donor was CMV seropositive and was included in the group of some 290 seropositive cohort members. A peripheral blood sample was collected from each donor, and TCR beta sequencing was performed on peripheral blood mononuclear cells. The Qiagen DNeasy Blood Extraction Kit was used to extract genomic DNA from the blood cell samples. The entry originates in a study of cytomegalovirus exposure and HLA in healthy donors (dated by TCRdb to about 2017). The study in broad terms: According to an earlier analysis of 587 of the donors, 150 million to 200 million T cells yielded 95 million to 140 million unique TCR beta sequences and approximately 280 Gb of sequence data. Approximately 310 gigabases of sequencing data and 75 million to 85 million unique TCR sequences made up an early release that covered several hundred HLA-typed donors. Of the 300 to 500 genotyped donors, 81% were placed in the genetic ancestry cluster associated with self-reported Caucasian donors. The aim of the study was to test whether cataloging public T cell receptors could identify signatures of past pathogen exposure. The study used immunosequencing to profile the T cell repertoires of approximately 640 subjects and linked those repertoires to cytomegalovirus serostatus. Along with the approximately 700-subject first cohort, a separate validation cohort of over a hundred different subjects was used. To predict cytomegalovirus infection status, the study combined high-throughput TCR immunosequencing, statistical association of individual TCRs with disease status, and machine learning. In a later analysis, previously published TCR beta repertoires from fewer than 750 donors were re-analyzed and high-resolution HLA genotyping was added so that TCR occurrence patterns could be studied. Rather than drawing on any new phenotypic data, the later analysis identified candidate immune exposures from TCR beta sequences and the way those sequences occurred across donors. In an earlier analysis of several hundred of the donors, high-throughput TCR beta sequencing was used to judge whether each TCR beta V gene segment behaved as functional or pseudogenic. Donor age, sex, ethnicity and CMV serostatus were collected together with the repertoire data. Genome-wide SNP genotypes for about three fifths of the roughly 670 donors were used in a later genetic analysis, which treated that subset as a discovery cohort. Every discovery cohort repertoire had been produced on one sequencing platform. HLA typing covered class I and class II loci at four-digit resolution. Typing coverage varied by locus: roughly 620-630 donors for A, B, C, DRB1 and DQB1; about 520 for DQA1; 606 for DPA1; roughly 450 for DPB1. Because of strong linkage in the cohort, roughly five DR-DQ haplotypes were treated as single units for association and clustering. Among roughly 400 genotyped donors of the cohort, an average of around 250,000 unique TCR beta nucleotide sequences was sequenced per donor, of which 15% to 20% were non-productive. Overall study results and their limits: In a later analysis, HLA-associated TCR beta chains were found to be more clonally expanded and to have lower generation probabilities than equally common non-associated chains. A cluster of highly shared sequence variants was judged likely to be a technical artifact of the sequencing pipeline. The classifier was reported to diagnose cytomegalovirus status with high specificity and sensitivity in both the original cohort and the validation cohort. Assigning TCR associations to individual alleles was difficult when HLA alleles, especially DR and DQ, strongly co-occurred. In a later analysis, the rate of TCR association differed among HLA loci, with DRB1 alleles having the most associated TCRs and HLA-C alleles having the fewest. A further reported finding was that TCR beta sequences accurately predicted the HLA-A and HLA-B alleles for most subjects in the first cohort. In vitro tests confirmed that a few of the cytomegalovirus-associated TCR beta chains recognize cytomegalovirus antigens. Most TCR sequences were observed very rarely across donors, whereas some public TCRs were present in many individuals. According to the authors, the approach could potentially be generalized to other disease states and immunological phenotypes. An earlier analysis of approximately 540 of the donors showed that most TCR beta V segments appeared in productive rearrangements either about 87% or about 30% of the time, which broadly matched IMGT annotations. According to a later genetic analysis, donors in an Asian-associated ancestry cluster had fewer N-insertions in productive TCRs than the roughly 660-donor mean. Because HLA typing was missing for some donors at each locus, association tests included only the typed subset. A later analysis reported that several top co-occurrence clusters appeared linked to parvovirus B19, influenza, CMV and Epstein-Barr virus. A later analysis associated 15,000 to 20,000 TCR beta sequences with specific HLA alleles at a false discovery rate of 0.05. Most CMV-associated TCR beta chains appeared to be HLA-restricted in a later analysis, and the HLA associations seemed to be driven largely by CMV exposure. In this cohort, only TCR beta chains were sequenced, and detectable features were limited by the absence of alpha or paired-chain data. Linkage disequilibrium might explain the correlated functional status among segregating V segments, but an unknown experimental factor could not be ruled out. The study gave a list of 150 to 200 TCR beta chains associated with cytomegalovirus. Immune exposure information for the cohort was limited to CMV serostatus. Because counts were too low, some 17 rarely observed V segments, including chromosome 9 orphons, were left out of the earlier analysis of about 500 of the donors. In a later genetic analysis, a missense DCLRE1C variant was associated with V-gene and J-gene trimming of TCR beta chains, and the association was replicated in an independent cohort. Some IMGT-functional V segments, including TRBV6-2 and TRBV6-3, could not be told apart with the 87-base-pair reads, so those segments were excluded. The presence/absence analyses assumed that sequencing depth was roughly uniform across donors, and that assumption may not be true.

This receptor was obtained from a woman between 45 and 65 years old in good health and CMV-seropositive. The chain uses TRBV7-2 and TRBJ1-2; 12 central nucleotides agree with TRBD1. The specimen was PBMCs. The CDR3 reads CASSAPGTGGGYTF. The nucleotide sequence is given as TGTGCCAGCAGCGCCCCCGGGACAGGGGGCGGCTACACCTTC.